These T cell receptor beta chains were read from a single sample in a study of cytomegalovirus exposure and HLA in healthy donors. Measured with immunoSEQ multiplex PCR; TCRdb has only the in-frame clones, and not every one. The table includes 100,000 to 150,000 clones, 70% to 90% detected once. Sequencing used PBMCs. These receptors were taken from a man aged 18 to 30 in good health and CMV-seropositive. CDR3s include the opening cysteine and the closing phenylalanine or tryptophan. The order of the fields is V gene, D gene, clone size, J gene, CDR3 protein, CDR3 DNA. The D gene is left open where the match is weak. Where a row states a size, it is once, few, many or the class of an expanded clone; other rows omit it.

V: TRBV4-2
D: TRBD2
size: NA
J: TRBJ2-7
CDR3: CASSQEASGSYEQYF
DNA: TGTGCCAGCAGCCAAGAGGCTAGCGGATCCTACGAGCAGTACTTC

V: TRBV10-1
D: TRBD2
size: NA
J: TRBJ2-3
CDR3: CASAGALTSGGSPDTQYF
DNA: TGCGCCAGCGCCGGGGCCCTAACTAGCGGGGGGAGCCCAGATACGCAGTATTTT

V: TRBV5-1
D: NA
size: NA
J: TRBJ2-7
CDR3: CASSLALGLSYEQYF
DNA: TGCGCCAGCAGCTTGGCCCTCGGACTCTCCTACGAGCAGTACTTC

V: TRBV23-1
D: NA
size: NA
J: TRBJ1-6
CDR3: CASSQFREASLTNSPLHF
DNA: TGCGCCAGCAGTCAATTTAGAGAGGCCTCATTAACAAATTCACCCCTCCACTTT

V: TRBV6-5
D: NA
size: NA
J: TRBJ1-2
CDR3: CAGSNGRREGGYTF
DNA: TGTGCCGGCAGTAATGGACGACGGGAGGGTGGCTACACCTTC

V: TRBV18
D: TRBD2
size: NA
J: TRBJ2-1
CDR3: CASSPQGLAVSYNEQFF
DNA: TGTGCCAGCTCACCCCAGGGACTAGCGGTCTCCTACAATGAGCAGTTCTTC

V: TRBV7-3
D: NA
size: NA
J: TRBJ2-7
CDR3: CASSKGGPYEQYF
DNA: TGTGCCAGCAGCAAAGGGGGACCCTACGAGCAGTACTTC

V: TRBV18
D: TRBD1
size: NA
J: TRBJ1-1
CDR3: CASSPLSTGANTEAFF
DNA: TGTGCCAGCTCACCACTAAGTACAGGGGCGAACACTGAAGCTTTCTTT

V: TRBV7-2
D: NA
size: NA
J: TRBJ1-6
CDR3: CASRAGDLYNSPLHF
DNA: TGTGCCAGCAGAGCAGGGGACCTCTATAATTCACCCCTCCACTTT

V: TRBV27
D: NA
size: NA
J: TRBJ2-3
CDR3: CASSFLTGSTDTQYF
DNA: TGTGCCAGCAGTTTCCTAACAGGTAGCACAGATACGCAGTATTTT

V: TRBV7-7
D: NA
size: NA
J: TRBJ1-1
CDR3: CASSLSADTEAFF
DNA: TGTGCCAGCAGCCTTAGTGCGGACACTGAAGCTTTCTTT

V: TRBV7-6
D: NA
size: NA
J: TRBJ2-5
CDR3: CASIQKGTAPGETQYF
DNA: TGTGCCAGCATCCAGAAAGGGACTGCACCGGGAGAGACCCAGTACTTC

V: TRBV2
D: NA
size: NA
J: TRBJ2-3
CDR3: CASSFYQGDTQYF
DNA: TGTGCCAGCAGTTTCTATCAGGGGGATACGCAGTATTTT

V: TRBV5-1
D: TRBD1
size: NA
J: TRBJ2-7
CDR3: CASSLGTGGVGQQYF
DNA: TGCGCCAGCAGCCTAGGGACAGGGGGCGTAGGCCAGCAGTACTTC

V: TRBV6-6
D: TRBD1
size: few
J: TRBJ1-1
CDR3: CASSATTGAEAFF
DNA: TGTGCCAGCAGCGCTACGACAGGGGCTGAAGCTTTCTTT

V: TRBV30
D: TRBD1
size: NA
J: TRBJ2-7
CDR3: CAWSIGGIYEQYF
DNA: TGTGCCTGGAGCATAGGGGGCATCTACGAGCAGTACTTC

V: TRBV6-5
D: NA
size: NA
J: TRBJ1-2
CDR3: CASSWGGTGYTF
DNA: TGTGCCAGCAGTTGGGGGGGCACGGGCTACACCTTC

V: TRBV27
D: NA
size: NA
J: TRBJ2-7
CDR3: CASRSGMSLSYEQYF
DNA: TGTGCCAGCAGATCGGGGATGAGCCTCTCCTACGAGCAGTACTTC

V: TRBV2
D: NA
size: NA
J: TRBJ1-1
CDR3: CASSATGTEAFF
DNA: TGTGCCAGCAGTGCCACAGGCACTGAAGCTTTCTTT

V: TRBV7-2
D: NA
size: NA
J: TRBJ2-3
CDR3: CASSLQEGGLAFDTQYF
DNA: TGTGCCAGCAGCTTACAAGAGGGGGGGCTCGCGTTTGATACGCAGTATTTT

V: TRBV27
D: NA
size: NA
J: TRBJ1-2
CDR3: CASGSWGGGYTF
DNA: TGTGCCAGCGGATCTTGGGGGGGTGGCTACACCTTC

V: TRBV6-4
D: TRBD2
size: few
J: TRBJ2-5
CDR3: CASSEQAGGQETQYF
DNA: TGTGCCAGCAGTGAACAAGCGGGGGGCCAAGAGACCCAGTACTTC

V: TRBV5-1
D: NA
size: NA
J: TRBJ2-7
CDR3: CASSFGSGYEQYF
DNA: TGCGCCAGCAGCTTCGGCAGCGGCTACGAGCAGTACTTC

V: TRBV5-1
D: NA
size: NA
J: TRBJ2-5
CDR3: CASSLDGQETQYF
DNA: TGCGCCAGCAGCTTGGACGGCCAAGAGACCCAGTACTTC

V: TRBV5-6
D: TRBD1
size: NA
J: TRBJ2-6
CDR3: CASSRTGPLSGANVLTF
DNA: TGTGCCAGCAGCCGGACAGGGCCCCTCTCTGGGGCCAACGTCCTGACTTTC

V: TRBV9
D: NA
size: NA
J: TRBJ2-3
CDR3: CASSTAPLSTDTQYF
DNA: TGTGCCAGCAGCACCGCGCCCCTTAGCACAGATACGCAGTATTTT

V: TRBV12-5
D: NA
size: NA
J: TRBJ1-3
CDR3: CASGRDTYSGNTIYF
DNA: TGTGCTAGTGGTCGGGACACCTACTCTGGAAACACCATATATTTT

V: TRBV11-2
D: NA
size: NA
J: TRBJ2-1
CDR3: CASSSYGSEQFF
DNA: TGTGCCAGCAGCTCCTACGGGAGTGAGCAGTTCTTC

V: TRBV19
D: NA
size: once
J: TRBJ2-7
CDR3: CASSLPEGRDFDEQYF
DNA: TGTGCCAGTAGTCTGCCGGAGGGCAGGGATTTCGACGAGCAGTACTTC

V: TRBV2
D: TRBD1
size: few
J: TRBJ1-3
CDR3: CASSATGGNTIYF
DNA: TGTGCCAGCAGTGCGACAGGGGGAAACACCATATATTTT

V: TRBV7-3
D: NA
size: few
J: TRBJ2-7
CDR3: CASSREQGPIYEQYF
DNA: TGTGCCAGCAGCCGCGAGCAGGGCCCGATTTACGAGCAGTACTTC

V: TRBV7-9
D: TRBD1
size: NA
J: TRBJ1-2
CDR3: CASSLTPDRVGMDGYTF
DNA: TGTGCCAGCAGCCTAACGCCGGACAGGGTGGGTATGGATGGCTACACCTTC

V: TRBV9
D: NA
size: NA
J: TRBJ2-5
CDR3: CASSGGFMETQYF
DNA: TGTGCCAGCTCTGGAGGGTTTATGGAGACCCAGTACTTC

V: TRBV18
D: NA
size: NA
J: TRBJ1-1
CDR3: CASSPDQGPNTEAFF
DNA: TGTGCCAGCTCACCGGATCAGGGGCCGAACACTGAAGCTTTCTTT

V: TRBV5-1
D: NA
size: NA
J: TRBJ1-1
CDR3: CASTWAEGMNTEAFF
DNA: TGCGCCAGCACCTGGGCGGAGGGCATGAACACTGAAGCTTTCTTT

V: TRBV6-4
D: NA
size: few
J: TRBJ2-1
CDR3: CASSDWQQAYNEQFF
DNA: TGTGCCAGCAGTGACTGGCAGCAGGCCTACAATGAGCAGTTCTTC

V: TRBV6-1
D: NA
size: NA
J: TRBJ1-5
CDR3: CASFQGNQPQHF
DNA: TGTGCCAGCTTTCAGGGAAATCAGCCCCAGCATTTT

V: TRBV9
D: TRBD2
size: NA
J: TRBJ2-3
CDR3: CASSVNPQTSGGTSTDTQYF
DNA: TGTGCCAGCAGCGTAAACCCCCAGACTAGCGGGGGGACTAGCACAGATACGCAGTATTTT

V: TRBV25-1
D: TRBD1
size: NA
J: TRBJ1-2
CDR3: CASSVAGGLGGYTF
DNA: TGTGCCAGCAGTGTCGCAGGGGGGCTGGGTGGCTACACCTTC